One and the same sample provided the 9 T cell receptor beta chains below, sequenced in a study of cytomegalovirus exposure and HLA in healthy donors. The PCR used 60 Vbeta and 13 Jbeta primers. The protocol was immunoSEQ multiplex PCR, while the TCRdb copy is restricted to in-frame clones and leaves out a portion. Seen here are tens of thousands of clones, around 75% observed once, and the top ten hold about 2.2%. Sequencing used PBMCs. All receptors come from a man aged 40-50 years in good health and CMV-seronegative.

The V call is TRBV11-2, the J call TRBJ2-2; TRBD2 matches at 8 bases. CDR3 length equals 15 residues. CDR1 and CDR2 (germline): SGHAT, FQNNGV. The V and J ends lost 4 bases and 1 base, in that order; junction bases with no gene match: 2. The CDR3 spells CASSYTSGNTGELFF. CDR3 in DNA: TGTGCCAGCAGCTATACTAGCGGGAACACCGGGGAGCTGTTTTTT.

The rearrangement joins TRBV28 to TRBJ1-1; no firm D call. Germline CDR1 is MDHEN and CDR2 is SYDVKM. CDR3 length: 16 amino acids. Between the trimmed V and J ends, which lost 5 bases and 0 bases, there was a span of 16 bases. CDR3: CASSPSPGDLNTEAFF. The CDR3, as DNA: TGTGCCAGCAGTCCTTCTCCCGGGGATTTGAACACTGAAGCTTTCTTT.

The DNA of the CDR3 is TGTGCCAGCAGTCCAGGGGACCGCCCTGAAGCTTTCTTT. This codes for CASSPGDRPEAFF. V is TRBV6-1 and J is TRBJ1-1; D might be TRBD1 (6 bases). The ends were cut back, 5 bases at V and 6 bases at J, with 13 bases in the middle. The CDR3 spans 13 residues. In germline, CDR1 is MNHNS, CDR2 SASEGT.

For the CDR3, the DNA is TGTGCCTGGTCGGGAGGGTACAATGAGCAGTTCTTC. As protein: CAWSGGYNEQFF. The chain employs TRBV30 and TRBJ2-1; 8 bases map to TRBD2. Germline trimming cut 5 bases from V and 4 bases from J; bases unmatched to any gene: 1. The CDR3 loop spans 12 amino acids. Germline V CDR1 and CDR2: GTSNPN, SVGIG (reference sequence).

The chain combines TRBV30 with TRBJ2-1, with 7 bases lining up with TRBD1. The CDR3 is made up of 12 amino acids. J gave up 9 bases and V 4 bases, and 6 bases lay outside the gene matches. The germline V gene has CDR1 GTSNPN and CDR2 SVGIG (reference sequence). The CDR3, as DNA: TGTGCCTGGAATACAGGGGAAGGTGAGCAGTTCTTC. Its protein is CAWNTGEGEQFF.

The J gene is TRBJ1-4, the V gene TRBV11-3; 9 bases fit TRBD1. With 5 bases clipped from V and 6 bases from J, the junction kept 10 bases outside the gene matches. Germline V lookup: CDR1 SGHNT, CDR2 YENEEA. The CDR3 spans 16 residues. The CDR3, as DNA: TGTGCCAGCAGCGGGGGACAGGGAAGGATCGATGAAAAACTGTTTTTT. Its protein product is CASSGGQGRIDEKLFF.

The CDR3 coding sequence is TGTGCCCGCCGGGTAGGCAGACTACATAGCAATCAGCCCCAGCATTTT. Translation: CARRVGRLHSNQPQHF. The chain has TRBV14 and TRBJ1-5; no reliable D call. V was clipped by 11 bases and J by 0 bases, with 20 bases between them. Germline V gene data show CDR1 as SGHDN and CDR2 as FVKESK. The length of the CDR3 is 16 residues.

The chain has TRBV28 and TRBJ2-7; 11 bases map to TRBD2. V trimming: 6 bases; J trimming: 4 bases; junction bases outside the gene matches: 5. The CDR3 loop spans 14 amino acids. Looked up from germline, CDR1 is MDHEN and CDR2 is SYDVKM. CDR3 DNA sequence: TGTGCCAGCAGGACGGGACTAGCGGATTACGAGCAGTACTTC. Translation gives CASRTGLADYEQYF.

This clone has a handful of counts. The chain employs TRBV19 and TRBJ1-4, with no clear D. Per the germline V gene, CDR1 is LNHDA and CDR2 is SQIVND (reference sequence). Trimming pared 2 bases from V and 7 bases from J, leaving 8 bases between. This CDR3 is built from 13 residues. CDR3 sequence reads: CASSIQRGEKLFF. For the CDR3, the DNA is TGTGCCAGTAGTATACAACGCGGTGAAAAACTGTTTTTT.